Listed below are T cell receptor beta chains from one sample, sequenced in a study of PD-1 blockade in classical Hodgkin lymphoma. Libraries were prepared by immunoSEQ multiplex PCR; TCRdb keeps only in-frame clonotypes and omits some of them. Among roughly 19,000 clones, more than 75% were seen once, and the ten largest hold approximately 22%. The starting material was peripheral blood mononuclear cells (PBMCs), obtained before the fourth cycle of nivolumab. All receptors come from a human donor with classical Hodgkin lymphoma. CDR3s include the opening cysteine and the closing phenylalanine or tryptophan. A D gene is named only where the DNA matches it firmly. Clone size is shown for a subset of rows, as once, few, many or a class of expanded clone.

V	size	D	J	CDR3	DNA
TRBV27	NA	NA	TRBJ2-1	CASSLSLVYNEQFF	TGTGCCAGCAGTTTATCCCTAGTCTACAATGAGCAGTTCTTC
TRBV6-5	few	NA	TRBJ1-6	CASAYTGGPLHF	TGTGCCAGCGCGTACACGGGGGGGCCCCTCCACTTT
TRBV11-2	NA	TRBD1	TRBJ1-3	CASSLVTGAGNTIYF	TGTGCCAGCAGCTTAGTGACAGGGGCTGGAAACACCATATATTTT
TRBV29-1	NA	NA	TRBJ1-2	CSVEPAGANYGYTF	TGCAGCGTTGAGCCCGCGGGGGCTAACTATGGCTACACCTTC
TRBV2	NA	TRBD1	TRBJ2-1	CASREDRGRRNEQFF	TGTGCCAGCAGGGAGGACAGGGGGCGTAGGAATGAGCAGTTCTTC
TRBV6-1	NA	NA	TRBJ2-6	CASKYLPSGANVLTF	TGTGCCAGCAAATACCTCCCGTCTGGGGCCAACGTCCTGACTTTC
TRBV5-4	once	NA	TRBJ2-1	CASSLGSRTPNNEQFF	TGTGCCAGCAGCTTGGGATCTAGAACGCCCAACAATGAGCAGTTCTTC
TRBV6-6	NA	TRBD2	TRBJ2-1	CASSTGTSYGEQFF	TGTGCCAGCAGTACCGGGACTAGCTATGGAGAGCAGTTCTTC
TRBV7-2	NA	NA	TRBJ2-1	CASSLEVQLSYNEQFF	TGTGCCAGCAGCTTAGAGGTGCAACTCTCCTACAATGAGCAGTTCTTC
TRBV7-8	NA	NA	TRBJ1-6	CASSPRSGFGAEPLHF	TGTGCCAGCAGCCCCCGGTCGGGGTTCGGGGCGGAACCCCTCCACTTT
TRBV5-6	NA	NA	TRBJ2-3	CASSWWRRGSTDTQYF	TGTGCCAGCAGTTGGTGGCGTCGGGGAAGCACAGATACGCAGTATTTT
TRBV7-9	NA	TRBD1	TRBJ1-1	CASSSQGAGTEAFF	TGTGCCAGCAGCTCCCAGGGGGCAGGAACTGAAGCTTTCTTT
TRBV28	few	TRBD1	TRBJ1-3	CASRGRYQGESSGNTIYF	TGTGCCAGCAGAGGGAGATACCAGGGGGAAAGCTCTGGAAACACCATATATTTT
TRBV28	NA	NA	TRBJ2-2	CASSLTLDTGELFF	TGTGCCAGCAGTTTAACGTTGGACACCGGGGAGCTGTTTTTT
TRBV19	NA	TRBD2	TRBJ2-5	CASRGLGLGEETQYF	TGTGCCAGTAGGGGCCTCGGACTAGGCGAGGAGACCCAGTACTTC
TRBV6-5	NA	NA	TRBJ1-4	CASSYSTTNEKLFF	TGTGCCAGCAGTTACAGCACAACTAATGAAAAACTGTTTTTT
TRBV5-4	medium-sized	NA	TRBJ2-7	CASSLGPLVSESYEQYF	TGTGCCAGCAGCCTGGGACCGCTCGTGAGTGAGTCCTACGAGCAGTACTTC
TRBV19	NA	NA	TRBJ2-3	CASSNLLRDTQYF	TGTGCCAGTAGTAACTTATTGAGGGATACGCAGTATTTT
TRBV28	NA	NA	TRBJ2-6	CASSLAGRNVLTF	TGTGCCAGCAGTTTAGCCGGACGGAACGTCCTGACTTTC
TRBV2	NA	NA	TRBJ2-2	CASTDGRTNTGELFF	TGTGCCAGCACCGACGGGCGGACGAACACCGGGGAGCTGTTTTTT
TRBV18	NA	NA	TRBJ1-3	CASSPYGNAKGNTIYF	TGTGCCAGCTCACCCTACGGGAATGCTAAGGGAAACACCATATATTTT
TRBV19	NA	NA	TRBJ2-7	CASSMAGTETYEQYF	TGTGCCAGTAGTATGGCGGGTACCGAGACCTACGAGCAGTACTTC
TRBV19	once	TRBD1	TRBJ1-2	CASIRDGQVLGGYTF	TGTGCCAGTATCCGGGACGGACAGGTCTTAGGTGGCTACACCTTC
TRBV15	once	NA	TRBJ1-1	CATSRDLGGNTEAFF	TGTGCCACCAGCAGAGATCTCGGGGGGAACACTGAAGCTTTCTTT
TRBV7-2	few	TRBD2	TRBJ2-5	CASSGGLAGKETQYF	TGTGCCAGCAGCGGGGGACTAGCGGGTAAAGAGACCCAGTACTTC
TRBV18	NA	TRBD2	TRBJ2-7	CASSLGLAGPYEQYF	TGTGCCAGCTCACTTGGACTAGCGGGACCCTACGAGCAGTACTTC
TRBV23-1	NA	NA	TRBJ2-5	CASPSQHGETQYF	TGCGCCAGCCCTTCCCAGCACGGAGAGACCCAGTACTTC
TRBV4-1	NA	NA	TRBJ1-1	CASSQGVGPMNTEAFF	TGCGCCAGCAGCCAAGGGGTAGGGCCCATGAACACTGAAGCTTTCTTT
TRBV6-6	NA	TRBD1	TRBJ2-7	CASNPADRAELEQYF	TGTGCCAGCAACCCCGCAGACAGGGCAGAACTCGAGCAGTACTTC